This T cell receptor (beta chain) derives from a study of response to subunit inactivated influenza vaccine. TCRdb recomputed calls from the RT-PCR reads with MiXCR, one row per CDR3 protein. Of a few hundred thousand distinct CDR3 sequences listed, over 9.5% are singletons. CDR3 size: 15 residues. Trimming removed 7 bases from V and 4 bases from J, with 17 bases in between. In its sample, this clonotype was seen a few times. The material was PBMCs from blood, obtained 40 to 50 days after vaccination. This TCR was recovered from a middle-aged man who received an inactivated influenza vaccine. The rearrangement joins TRBV12-3 or TRBV12-4 to TRBJ1-3, with no clear D. CDR3 nucleotides: TGTGCCAGCACTAAGGTCTGGGGTCGGGGAAACACCATATATTTT. It encodes CASTKVWGRGNTIYF.